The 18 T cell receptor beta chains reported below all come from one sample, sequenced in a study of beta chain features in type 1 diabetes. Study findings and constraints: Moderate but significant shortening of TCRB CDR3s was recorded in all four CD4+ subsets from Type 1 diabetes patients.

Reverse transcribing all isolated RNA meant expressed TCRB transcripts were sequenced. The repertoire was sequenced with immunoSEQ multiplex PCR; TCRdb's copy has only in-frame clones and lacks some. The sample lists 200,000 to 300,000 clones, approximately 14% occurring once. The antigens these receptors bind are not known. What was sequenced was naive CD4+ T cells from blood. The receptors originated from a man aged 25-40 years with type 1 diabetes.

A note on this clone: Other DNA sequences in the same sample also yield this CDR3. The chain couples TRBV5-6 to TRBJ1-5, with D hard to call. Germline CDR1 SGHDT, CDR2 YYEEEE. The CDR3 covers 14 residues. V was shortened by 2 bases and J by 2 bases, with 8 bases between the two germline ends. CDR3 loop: CASSLDRGNQPQHF. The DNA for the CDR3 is TGTGCCAGCAGCTTAGACCGGGGCAATCAGCCCCAGCATTTT.

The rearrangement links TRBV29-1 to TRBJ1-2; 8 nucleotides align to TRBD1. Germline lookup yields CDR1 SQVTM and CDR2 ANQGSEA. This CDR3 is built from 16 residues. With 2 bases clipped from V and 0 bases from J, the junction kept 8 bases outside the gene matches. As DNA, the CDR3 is TGCAGCGTTGAAAGGGTCAGGGGGCTGGCTAACTATGGCTACACCTTC. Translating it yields CSVERVRGLANYGYTF.

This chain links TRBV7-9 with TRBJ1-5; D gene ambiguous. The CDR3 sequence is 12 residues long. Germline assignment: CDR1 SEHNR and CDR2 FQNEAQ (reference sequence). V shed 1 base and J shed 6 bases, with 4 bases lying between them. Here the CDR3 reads CASSLESQPQHF. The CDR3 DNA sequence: TGTGCCAGCAGCTTAGAGAGTCAGCCCCAGCATTTT. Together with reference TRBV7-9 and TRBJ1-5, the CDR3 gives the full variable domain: DTGVSQNPRHKITKRGQNVTFRCDPISEHNRLYWYRQTLGQGPEFLTYFQNEAQLEKSRLLSDRFSAERPKGSFSTLEIQRTEQGDSAMYLCASSLESQPQHFGDGTRLSIL.

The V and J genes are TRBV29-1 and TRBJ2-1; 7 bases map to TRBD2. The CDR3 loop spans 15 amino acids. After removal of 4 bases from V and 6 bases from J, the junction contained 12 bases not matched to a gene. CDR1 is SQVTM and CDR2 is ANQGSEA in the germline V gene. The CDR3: CSVAKGLAEVNEQFF. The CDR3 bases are TGCAGCGTTGCGAAAGGCCTAGCGGAGGTCAATGAGCAGTTCTTC.

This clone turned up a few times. The chain's CDR3 is CAWSVAGGVTGELFF. CDR3 DNA: TGTGCCTGGAGTGTAGCAGGGGGCGTCACCGGGGAGCTGTTTTTT. The chain has TRBV30 and TRBJ2-2; 8 positions match TRBD1. V was clipped by 0 bases and J by 4 bases; unmatched bases: 4. CDR1 is GTSNPN and CDR2 is SVGIG in the germline V gene (reference sequence). The CDR3 runs 15 residues.

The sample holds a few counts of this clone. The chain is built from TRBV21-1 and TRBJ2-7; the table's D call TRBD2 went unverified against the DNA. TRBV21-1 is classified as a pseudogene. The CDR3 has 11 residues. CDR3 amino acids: CASIRGYEQYF. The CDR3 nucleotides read TGTGCCAGCATCCGAGGTTACGAGCAGTACTTC.

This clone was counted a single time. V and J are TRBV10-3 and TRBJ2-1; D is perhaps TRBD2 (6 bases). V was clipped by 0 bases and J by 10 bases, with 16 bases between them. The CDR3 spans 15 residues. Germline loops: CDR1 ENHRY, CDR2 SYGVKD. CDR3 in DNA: TGTGCCATCAGTGAGTCCCCGGCTAGCGCCAAGGAGCAGTTCTTC. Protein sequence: CAISESPASAKEQFF.

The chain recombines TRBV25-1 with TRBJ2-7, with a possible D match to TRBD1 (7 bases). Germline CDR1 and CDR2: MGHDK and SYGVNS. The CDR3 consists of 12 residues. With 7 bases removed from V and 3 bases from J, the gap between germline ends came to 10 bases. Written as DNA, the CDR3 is TGTGCCAGCAACAGGGGAGGCTACGAGCAGTACTTC. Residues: CASNRGGYEQYF.

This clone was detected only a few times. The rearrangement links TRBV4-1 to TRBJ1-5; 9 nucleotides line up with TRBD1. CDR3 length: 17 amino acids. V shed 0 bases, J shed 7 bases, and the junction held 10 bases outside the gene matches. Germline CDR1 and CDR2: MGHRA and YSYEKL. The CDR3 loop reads CASSQDGGQGAGQPQHF. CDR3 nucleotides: TGCGCCAGCAGCCAAGATGGGGGACAGGGTGCAGGGCAGCCCCAGCATTTT.

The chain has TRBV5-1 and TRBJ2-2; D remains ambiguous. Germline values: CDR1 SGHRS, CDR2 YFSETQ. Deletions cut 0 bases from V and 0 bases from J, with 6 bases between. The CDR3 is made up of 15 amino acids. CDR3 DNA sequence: TGCGCCAGCAGCTTGGAGATAGCGAACACCGGGGAGCTGTTTTTT. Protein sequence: CASSLEIANTGELFF.

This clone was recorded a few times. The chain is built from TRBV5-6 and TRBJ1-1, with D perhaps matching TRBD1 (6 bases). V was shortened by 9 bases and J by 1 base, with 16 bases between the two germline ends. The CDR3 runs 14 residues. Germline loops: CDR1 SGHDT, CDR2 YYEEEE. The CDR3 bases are TGTGCCACCCGACAGGTCTCTTCGAACACTGAAGCTTTCTTT. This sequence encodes CATRQVSSNTEAFF.

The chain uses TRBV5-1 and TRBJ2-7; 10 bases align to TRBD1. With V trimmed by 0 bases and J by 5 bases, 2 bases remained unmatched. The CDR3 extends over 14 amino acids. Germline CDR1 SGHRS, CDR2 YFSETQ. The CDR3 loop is CASSLGQGANEQYF. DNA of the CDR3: TGCGCCAGCAGCTTGGGACAGGGGGCCAACGAGCAGTACTTC.

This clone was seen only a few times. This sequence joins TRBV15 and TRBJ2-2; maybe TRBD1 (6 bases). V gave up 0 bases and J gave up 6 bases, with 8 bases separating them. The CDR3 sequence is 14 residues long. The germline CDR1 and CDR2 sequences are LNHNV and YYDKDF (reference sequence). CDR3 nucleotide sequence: TGTGCCACCAGCAGAGACAGGGGCGCCGGGGAGCTGTTTTTT. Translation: CATSRDRGAGELFF.

The CDR3 sequence is CASSPQGSGELFF. For the CDR3, the DNA is TGTGCCAGCAGCCCGCAGGGGTCCGGGGAGCTGTTTTTT. The chain couples TRBV7-2 to TRBJ2-2, with D maybe TRBD1 (6 bases). Per germline, CDR1 SGHTA and CDR2 FQGNSA. The CDR3 consists of 13 residues. The V end was cut by 5 bases, the J end by 6 bases, with 10 bases between. The variable domain in full, with the rest retrieved from reference TRBV7-2 and TRBJ2-2, is GAGVSQSPSNKVTEKGKDVELRCDPISGHTALYWYRQSLGQGLEFLIYFQGNSAPDKSGLPSDRFSAERTGGSVSTLTIQRTQQEDSAVYLCASSPQGSGELFFGEGSRLTVL.

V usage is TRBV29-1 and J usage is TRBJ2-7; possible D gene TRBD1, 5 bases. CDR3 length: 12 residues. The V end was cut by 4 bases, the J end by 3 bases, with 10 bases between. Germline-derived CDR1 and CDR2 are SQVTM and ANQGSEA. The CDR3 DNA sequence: TGCAGCGTTGTAACAGGAAACTACGAGCAGTACTTC. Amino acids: CSVVTGNYEQYF.

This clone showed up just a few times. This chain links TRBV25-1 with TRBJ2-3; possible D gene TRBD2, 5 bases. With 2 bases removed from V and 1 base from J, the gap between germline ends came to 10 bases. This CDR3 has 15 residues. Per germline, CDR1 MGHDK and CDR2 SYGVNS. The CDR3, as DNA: TGTGCCAGCAGTGAAACGGAGAGGGGCACAGATACGCAGTATTTT. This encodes CASSETERGTDTQYF.

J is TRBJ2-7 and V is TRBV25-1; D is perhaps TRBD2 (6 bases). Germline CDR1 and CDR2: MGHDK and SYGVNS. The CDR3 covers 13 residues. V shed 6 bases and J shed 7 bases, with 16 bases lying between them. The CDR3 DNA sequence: TGTGCCAGCAGCCGACCGGGGACTTGGGAGCAGTACTTC. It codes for CASSRPGTWEQYF.

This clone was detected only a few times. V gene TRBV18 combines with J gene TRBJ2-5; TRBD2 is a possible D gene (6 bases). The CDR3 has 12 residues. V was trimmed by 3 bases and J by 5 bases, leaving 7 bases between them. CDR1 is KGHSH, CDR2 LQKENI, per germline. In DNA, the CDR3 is TGTGCCAGCTCACCGGAGGGGGAGACCCAGTACTTC. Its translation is CASSPEGETQYF.